These T cell receptor beta chains were read from a single sample in a study of spatial heterogeneity in lung cancer. TCRdb analysed the 5' RACE reads with MiXCR anew, one entry per CDR3 protein. This sample has tens of thousands of distinct CDR3 sequences, with about 7% found just once. The specimen comprised PBMCs, sampled at surgery. These receptors all come from a female donor with early-stage non-small cell lung cancer. Each CDR3 is given with its conserved first and last residue. A D gene is named only where the DNA matches it firmly. Some rows mark clone size as missing; the rest say once, few, many or name a class of expanded clone.

J gene | V gene | clone size | D gene | CDR3 protein | CDR3 DNA
TRBJ1-1 | TRBV20-1 | once | - | CSALGTPETEAFF | TGCAGTGCTCTGGGGACACCGGAAACTGAAGCTTTCTTT
TRBJ2-7 | TRBV18 | - | TRBD1 | CASSPGTGPFEQYF | TGTGCCAGCTCACCCGGGACAGGCCCGTTCGAGCAGTACTTC
TRBJ1-4 | TRBV10-2 | many | - | CASSSTGMTNEKLFF | TGCGCCAGCAGTTCTACAGGGATGACTAATGAAAAACTGTTTTTT
TRBJ2-3 | TRBV5-4 | - | TRBD2 | CASSLSSGRAFGDTQYF | TGTGCCAGCAGCTTGTCTAGCGGGAGGGCCTTTGGAGATACGCAGTATTTT
TRBJ2-3 | TRBV6-5 | many | - | CASGNVADTQYF | TGTGCCAGTGGAAATGTCGCAGATACGCAGTATTTT
TRBJ2-3 | TRBV25-1 | - | TRBD2 | CASSDREAVSDTQYF | TGTGCCAGCAGTGACCGGGAGGCAGTCAGCGATACGCAGTATTTT
TRBJ2-1 | TRBV7-6 | many | - | CASSFVFRPAGQNEQFF | TGTGCCAGCAGCTTTGTCTTCCGTCCGGCCGGGCAGAATGAGCAGTTCTTC
TRBJ1-5 | TRBV28 | few | - | CASSSPGTYSNQPQHF | TGTGCCAGCAGTTCCCCCGGGACGTATAGCAATCAGCCCCAGCATTTT
TRBJ2-2 | TRBV5-4 | - | - | CASSLAGFNTGELFF | TGTGCCAGCAGCTTGGCGGGATTCAACACCGGGGAGCTGTTTTTT
TRBJ2-3 | TRBV20-1 | many | - | CSARAGRGGDTQYF | TGCAGTGCTAGAGCGGGGCGGGGAGGAGATACGCAGTATTTT
TRBJ2-3 | TRBV11-2 | many | - | CASSLEAPYSDTQYF | TGTGCCAGCAGCTTAGAGGCCCCTTACTCGGATACGCAGTATTTT
TRBJ2-7 | TRBV6-6 | many | - | CASSYSPDYEQYF | TGTGCCAGCAGTTACTCCCCCGACTACGAGCAGTACTTC
TRBJ2-5 | TRBV5-1 | many | TRBD2 | CASSLDPLAGGETQYF | TGCGCCAGCAGCTTGGACCCCCTAGCGGGGGGTGAGACCCAGTACTTC
TRBJ2-1 | TRBV11-2 | many | TRBD2 | CASSFGTSGRRLGNEQFF | TGTGCCAGCAGCTTCGGAACTAGCGGGCGGAGGTTGGGTAATGAGCAGTTCTTC
TRBJ2-3 | TRBV7-8 | many | TRBD2 | CASSRTRLAGRSDTQYF | TGTGCCAGCAGCCGGACCCGACTAGCGGGGCGAAGTGATACGCAGTATTTT
TRBJ2-1 | TRBV29-1 | many | - | CSVKTGGAGDNEQFF | TGCAGCGTTAAAACGGGGGGCGCCGGGGACAATGAGCAGTTCTTC
TRBJ2-7 | TRBV28 | many | - | CASSPPIGSSYEQYF | TGTGCCAGCAGCCCACCTATCGGAAGCTCCTACGAGCAGTACTTC
TRBJ2-5 | TRBV20-1 | many | TRBD2 | CSALRETSGSDETQYF | TGCAGTGCTCTACGGGAGACTAGCGGGAGTGACGAGACCCAGTACTTC
TRBJ2-3 | TRBV24-1 | many | - | CATSDRRHMGTQYF | TGTGCCACCAGTGATCGAAGGCACATGGGGACGCAGTATTTT
TRBJ2-1 | TRBV20-1 | - | - | CSARGGGNNEQFF | TGCAGTGCCCGGGGTGGGGGTAACAATGAGCAGTTCTTC
TRBJ2-2 | TRBV2 | many | - | CASRNLEIAGELFF | TGTGCCAGCAGAAATCTGGAGATCGCCGGGGAGCTGTTTTTT
TRBJ1-1 | TRBV10-3 | many | TRBD1 | CAISVNRGRTEAFF | TGTGCCATCAGTGTTAACAGGGGGAGAACTGAAGCTTTCTTT
TRBJ1-2 | TRBV11-2 | - | - | CASSSIRGNYGYTF | TGTGCCAGCAGCTCCATTAGAGGAAACTATGGCTACACCTTC
TRBJ2-3 | TRBV20-1 | few | TRBD2 | CSASRGGEGDTQYF | TGCAGTGCTAGTCGGGGGGGTGAAGGAGATACGCAGTATTTT
TRBJ2-1 | TRBV19 | few | - | CASSMWGSEQFF | TGTGCCAGTAGTATGTGGGGGTCGGAGCAGTTCTTC
TRBJ2-3 | TRBV5-4 | many | TRBD2 | CASSSVAGEGTDTQYF | TGTGCCAGCAGCTCCGTAGCGGGAGAGGGAACAGATACGCAGTATTTT
TRBJ2-5 | TRBV2 | many | - | CASNRGGTYQETQYF | TGTGCCAGCAATCGGGGCGGGACGTACCAAGAGACCCAGTACTTC
TRBJ2-5 | TRBV7-9 | many | TRBD2 | CASSRRAGVPQETQYF | TGTGCCAGCAGCCGCCGAGCGGGGGTTCCCCAAGAGACCCAGTACTTC
TRBJ2-7 | TRBV13 | many | - | CASSLEPSTSEQYF | TGTGCCAGCAGCTTAGAGCCGTCTACCAGCGAGCAGTACTTC
TRBJ2-3 | TRBV5-1 | few | - | CASSLGNSDTQYF | TGCGCCAGCAGCTTGGGTAATAGCGATACGCAGTATTTT
TRBJ2-7 | TRBV9 | many | - | CASSVSGDPYEQYF | TGTGCCAGCAGCGTCTCAGGGGATCCCTACGAGCAGTACTTC
TRBJ1-3 | TRBV12-3/TRBV12-4 | many | - | CASSRGSGNTIYF | TGTGCCAGCAGTCGGGGTTCTGGAAACACCATATATTTT
TRBJ1-3 | TRBV9 | many | - | CASSVAVTGSGNTIYF | TGTGCCAGCAGCGTAGCTGTTACAGGGAGCGGAAACACCATATATTTT
TRBJ2-3 | TRBV4-1 | many | TRBD2 | CASSQRGLAGGDTQYF | TGCGCCAGCAGCCAACGGGGACTAGCGGGAGGAGATACGCAGTATTTT
TRBJ2-1 | TRBV6-2/TRBV6-3 | many | TRBD1 | CASSYGFGRDRASYNEQFF | TGTGCCAGCAGTTACGGTTTCGGACGGGACAGGGCGTCCTACAATGAGCAGTTCTTC